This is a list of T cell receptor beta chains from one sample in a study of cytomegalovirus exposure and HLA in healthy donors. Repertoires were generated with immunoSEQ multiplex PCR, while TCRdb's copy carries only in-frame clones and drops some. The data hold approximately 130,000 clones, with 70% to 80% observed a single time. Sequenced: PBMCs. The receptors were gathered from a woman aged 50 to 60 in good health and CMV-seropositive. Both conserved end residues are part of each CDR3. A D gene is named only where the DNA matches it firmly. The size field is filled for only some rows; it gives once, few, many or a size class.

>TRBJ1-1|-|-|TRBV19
TGTGCCAGTAGTATAGGGATCCTTACAGGGTCCATGAACACTGAAGCTTTCTTT
CASSIGILTGSMNTEAFF
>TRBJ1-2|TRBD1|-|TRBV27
TGTGCCAGCAGTTTATCACCGGGACAGGGGGCGCATGGCTACACCTTC
CASSLSPGQGAHGYTF
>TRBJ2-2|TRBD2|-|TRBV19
TGTGCCAGTAGTATAGTAGCGGGGCGGCCCGGGGAGCTGTTTTTT
CASSIVAGRPGELFF
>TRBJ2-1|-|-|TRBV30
TGTGCCTGCGGCTACAATGAGCAGTTCTTC
CACGYNEQFF
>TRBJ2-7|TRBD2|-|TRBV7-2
TGTGCCAGCAGCTTAGTGGGAGGGAGCTCCTACGAGCAGTACTTC
CASSLVGGSSYEQYF
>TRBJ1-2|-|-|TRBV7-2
TGTGCCAGCAGCGACGACAGCTATGGCTACACCTTC
CASSDDSYGYTF
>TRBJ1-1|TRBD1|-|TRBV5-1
TGCGCCAGCAGCTCGGGCAAGGGGGCGGAAACTGAAGCTTTCTTT
CASSSGKGAETEAFF
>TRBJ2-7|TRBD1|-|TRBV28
TGTGCCAGCAGGCAGGGGGCCTCCTACGAGCAGTACTTC
CASRQGASYEQYF
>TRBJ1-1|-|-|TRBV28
TGTGCCAGCACCCAAGAGGTCAACACTGAAGCTTTCTTT
CASTQEVNTEAFF
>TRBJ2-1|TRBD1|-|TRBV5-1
TGCGCCAGCCGCTCCCTTCGACAGGGCGGGTACAATGAGCAGTTCTTC
CASRSLRQGGYNEQFF
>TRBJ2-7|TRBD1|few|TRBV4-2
TGTGCCAGCAGCGCCCCGGGACAGGGCCCCTTGGAGCAGTACTTC
CASSAPGQGPLEQYF
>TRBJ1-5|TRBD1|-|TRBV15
TGTGCCACCAGCAGGGCTGACAGGGGTGGAATTCAGCCCCAGCATTTT
CATSRADRGGIQPQHF
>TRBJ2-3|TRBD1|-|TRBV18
TGTGCCAGCTCACCAAACCCGGGACAGGGCACAGATACGCAGTATTTT
CASSPNPGQGTDTQYF
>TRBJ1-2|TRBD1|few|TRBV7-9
TGTGCCAGCAGCCACCCAGGGGGCAGCTATGGCTACACCTTC
CASSHPGGSYGYTF
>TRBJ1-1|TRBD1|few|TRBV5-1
TGCGCCAGCCGAGACAGGGGGCCCACTGAAGCTTTCTTT
CASRDRGPTEAFF
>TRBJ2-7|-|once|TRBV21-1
TGTGCCTTCTGCAGGGTGCTTGACGAGCAGTACTTC
CAFCRVLDEQYF
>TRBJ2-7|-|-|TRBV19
TGTGCCAGTAGAGGCCCAGGGTTGGTCGAGCAGTACTTC
CASRGPGLVEQYF
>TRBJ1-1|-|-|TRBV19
TGTGCCAGTACCTCAGTAGCGAACACTGAAGCTTTCTTT
CASTSVANTEAFF
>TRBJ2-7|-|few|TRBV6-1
TGTGCCAGCACCGGCTCTGGAAACTACGAGCAGTACTTC
CASTGSGNYEQYF
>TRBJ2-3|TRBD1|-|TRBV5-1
TGCGCCAGCAGCCGCACAGGGGACAGGGGGCTTGATACGCAGTATTTT
CASSRTGDRGLDTQYF
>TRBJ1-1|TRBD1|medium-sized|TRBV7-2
TGTGCCAGCAGGGATCCGGGACAGCCGGGGGGGACTGAAGCTTTCTTT
CASRDPGQPGGTEAFF
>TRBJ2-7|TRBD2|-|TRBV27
TGTGCCAGCAGTTTATCTTTGGTAGCGGGAGATAACGAGCAGTACTTC
CASSLSLVAGDNEQYF
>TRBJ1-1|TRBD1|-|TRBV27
TGTGCCAGCAGTTTATTAGGGACAGGGAACACTGAAGCTTTCTTT
CASSLLGTGNTEAFF
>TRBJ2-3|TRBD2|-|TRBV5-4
TGTGCCAGCAGCTTAGGTAGCGGGGGGTCTGATACGCAGTATTTT
CASSLGSGGSDTQYF
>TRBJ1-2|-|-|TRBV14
TGTGCCAGCAGCCAAAGTCAGGCTACTAACTATGGCTACACCTTC
CASSQSQATNYGYTF
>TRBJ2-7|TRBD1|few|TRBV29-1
TGCAGCGTTGAAGCAGGGGGCGACGAGCAGTACTTC
CSVEAGGDEQYF
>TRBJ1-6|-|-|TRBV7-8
TGTGCCAGCAGCTTACTTCACAGCTCGGGAGGGTCACCCCTCCACTTT
CASSLLHSSGGSPLHF
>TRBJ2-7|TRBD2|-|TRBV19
TGTGCCAGTGGCCTAGCGGGGGGGCGCGAGCAGTACTTC
CASGLAGGREQYF
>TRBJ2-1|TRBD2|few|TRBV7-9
TGTGCCAGCAGCCCCGGGACTAGCGGGATGGCCCCCTACAATGAGCAGTTCTTC
CASSPGTSGMAPYNEQFF
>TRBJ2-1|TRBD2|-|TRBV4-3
TGCGCCAGCAGCCAAGATCTAGCGGTCTACAATGAGCAGTTCTTC
CASSQDLAVYNEQFF
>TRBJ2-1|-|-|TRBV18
TGTGCCAGCTCACCACTTATGGGCGGAGGGTTCTCCTACAATGAGCAGTTCTTC
CASSPLMGGGFSYNEQFF
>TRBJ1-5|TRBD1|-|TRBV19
TGTGCCAGTAGTAGGGCGATCCGGACAGGGATATTCATCGATCAGCCCCAGCATTTT
CASSRAIRTGIFIDQPQHF
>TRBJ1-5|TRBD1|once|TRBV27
TGTGCCAGCAGTTTATACAGGGGAGAGGATCAGCCCCAGCATTTT
CASSLYRGEDQPQHF
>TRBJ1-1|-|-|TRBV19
TGTGCCAGTAGCCCTAGGAACACTGAAGCTTTCTTT
CASSPRNTEAFF
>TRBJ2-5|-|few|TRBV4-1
TGCGCCAGCAGCCGTCTCGGGGGAGAGACCCAGTACTTC
CASSRLGGETQYF
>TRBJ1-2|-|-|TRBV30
TGTGCCTGGACCACGGGGGGCTATCGTAGCTACACCTTC
CAWTTGGYRSYTF
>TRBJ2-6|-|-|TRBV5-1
TGCGCCAGCAGGGGGGGAACTGGGGCCAACGTCCTGACTTTC
CASRGGTGANVLTF
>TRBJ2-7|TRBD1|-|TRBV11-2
TGTGCCAGCAGCAACCGGGACAGGGGCCGGGAGCAGTACTTC
CASSNRDRGREQYF
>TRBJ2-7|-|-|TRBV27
TGTGCCAGCAGTCACCGGAATAGCGGATACGAGCAGTACTTC
CASSHRNSGYEQYF
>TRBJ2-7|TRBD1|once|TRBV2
TGTGCCAGCGTTGGCTCCGGGACAGGGACCGACGAGCAGTACTTC
CASVGSGTGTDEQYF
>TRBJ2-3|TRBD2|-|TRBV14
TGTGCCAGCAGCCAAGATTTTGGGAGGGGATACACAGATACGCAGTATTTT
CASSQDFGRGYTDTQYF
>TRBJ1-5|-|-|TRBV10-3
TGTGCCCCCCCGTCCAGGGGTAGTGGCAATCAGCCCCAGCATTTT
CAPPSRGSGNQPQHF
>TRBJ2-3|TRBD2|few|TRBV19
TGTGCCAGTAGTACAGGACTAGCGGGGATAGGAGATACGCAGTATTTT
CASSTGLAGIGDTQYF
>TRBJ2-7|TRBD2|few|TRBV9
TGTGCCAGCAGCCCCGGGAGAGCGGGAGGAGGCGAGCAGTACTTC
CASSPGRAGGGEQYF
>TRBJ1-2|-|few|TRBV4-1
TGCGCCAGCAGCCAAGATCTAGATTGGGGCTACACCTTC
CASSQDLDWGYTF
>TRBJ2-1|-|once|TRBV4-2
TGTGCCAGCAGCCAAGATCTAGTTAGCGGAGGCCACAATGAGCAGTTCTTC
CASSQDLVSGGHNEQFF
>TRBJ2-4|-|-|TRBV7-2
TGTGCCAGCAGCTTGTACAGGGAAAACATTCAGTACTTC
CASSLYRENIQYF
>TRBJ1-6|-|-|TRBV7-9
TGTGCCAGCAGCATTACAGGACCGAGTTCACCCCTCCACTTT
CASSITGPSSPLHF
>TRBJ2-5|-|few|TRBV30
TGTGCCTGGAATTTGAACGGGGGTCAAGAGACCCAGTACTTC
CAWNLNGGQETQYF